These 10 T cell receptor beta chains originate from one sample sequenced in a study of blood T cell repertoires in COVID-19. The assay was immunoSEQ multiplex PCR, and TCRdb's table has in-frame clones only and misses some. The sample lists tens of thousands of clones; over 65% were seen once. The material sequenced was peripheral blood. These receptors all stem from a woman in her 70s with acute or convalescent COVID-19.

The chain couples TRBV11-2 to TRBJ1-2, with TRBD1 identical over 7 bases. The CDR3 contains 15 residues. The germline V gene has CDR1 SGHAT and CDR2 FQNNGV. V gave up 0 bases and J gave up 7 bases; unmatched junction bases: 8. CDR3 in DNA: TGTGCCAGCAGCTTAGACAGACAGGGCTTGGGTGGCTACACCTTC. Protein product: CASSLDRQGLGGYTF.

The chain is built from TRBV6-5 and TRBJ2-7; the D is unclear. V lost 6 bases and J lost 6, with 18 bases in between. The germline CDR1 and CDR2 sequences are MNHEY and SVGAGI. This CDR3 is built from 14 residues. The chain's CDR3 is CASRRPDTSFEQYV. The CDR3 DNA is TGTGCCAGCAGGAGGCCAGATACGTCTTTCGAGCAGTACGTC.

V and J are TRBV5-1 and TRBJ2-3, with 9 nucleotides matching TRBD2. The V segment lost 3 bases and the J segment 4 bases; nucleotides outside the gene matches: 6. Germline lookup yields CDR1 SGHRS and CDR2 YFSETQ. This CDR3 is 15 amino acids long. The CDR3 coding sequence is TGCGCCAGCAGCTACCAGGGACTAGCTGCAGATACGCAGTATTTT. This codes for CASSYQGLAADTQYF. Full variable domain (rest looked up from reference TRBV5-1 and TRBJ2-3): KAGVTQTPRYLIKTRGQQVTLSCSPISGHRSVSWYQQTPGQGLQFLFEYFSETQRNKGNFPGRFSGRQFSNSRSEMNVSTLELGDSALYLCASSYQGLAADTQYFGPGTRLTVL.

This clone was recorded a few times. The CDR3 bases are TGTGCTAGTGGTTTGGATTTCCGGGGTCTTGTTTTCTTT. Encoded protein: CASGLDFRGLVFF. The gene calls are TRBV12-5 and TRBJ1-1, with D uncertain. The CDR3 totals 13 residues. Germline V lookup: CDR1 LGHNT, CDR2 FRNRAP. Trimming shortened V by 1 base and J by 13 bases, and 16 bases separated the two germline ends.

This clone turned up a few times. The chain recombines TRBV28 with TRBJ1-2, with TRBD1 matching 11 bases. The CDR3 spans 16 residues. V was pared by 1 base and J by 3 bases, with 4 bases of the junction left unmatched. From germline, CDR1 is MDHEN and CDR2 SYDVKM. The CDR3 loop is CASSLSLGQGDYGYTF. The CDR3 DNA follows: TGTGCCAGCAGTTTATCGTTGGGACAGGGGGACTATGGCTACACCTTC.

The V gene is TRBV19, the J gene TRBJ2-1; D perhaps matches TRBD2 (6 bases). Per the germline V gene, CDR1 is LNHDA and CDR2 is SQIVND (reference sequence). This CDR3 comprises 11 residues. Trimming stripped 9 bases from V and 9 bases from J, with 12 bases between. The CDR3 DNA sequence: TGTGCCAGGGGGGGTCGGGTTGAGCAGTTCTTC. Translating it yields CARGGRVEQFF.

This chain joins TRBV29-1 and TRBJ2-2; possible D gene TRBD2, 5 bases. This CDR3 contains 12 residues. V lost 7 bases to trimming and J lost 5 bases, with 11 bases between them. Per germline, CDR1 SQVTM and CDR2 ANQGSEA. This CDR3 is CSALRTTGELFF. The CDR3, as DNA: TGCAGCGCCCTACGGACTACCGGGGAGCTGTTTTTT.

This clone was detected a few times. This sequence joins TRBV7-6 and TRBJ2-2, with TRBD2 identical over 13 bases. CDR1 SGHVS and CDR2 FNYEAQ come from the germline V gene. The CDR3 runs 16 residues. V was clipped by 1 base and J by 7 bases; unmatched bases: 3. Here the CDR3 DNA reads TGTGCCAGCAGCTTAGGACTAGCGGGAGGAGGCGGGGAGCTGTTTTTT. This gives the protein CASSLGLAGGGGELFF.

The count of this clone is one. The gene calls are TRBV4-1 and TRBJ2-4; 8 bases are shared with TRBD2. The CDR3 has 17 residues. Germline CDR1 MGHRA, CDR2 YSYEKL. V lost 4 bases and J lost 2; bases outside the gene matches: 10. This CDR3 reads CASSPGRAGGTKNIQYF. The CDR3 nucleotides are TGCGCCAGCAGCCCTGGCCGCGCGGGGGGAACCAAAAACATTCAGTACTTC.

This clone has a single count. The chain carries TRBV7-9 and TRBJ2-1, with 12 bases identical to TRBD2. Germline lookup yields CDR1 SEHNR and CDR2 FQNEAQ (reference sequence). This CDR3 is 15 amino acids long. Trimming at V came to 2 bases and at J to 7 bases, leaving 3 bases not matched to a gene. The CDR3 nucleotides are TGTGCCAGCAGCTTACTAGCGGGAGGGTCAAATGAGCAGTTCTTC. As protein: CASSLLAGGSNEQFF.